The entry below gives a single T cell receptor (beta chain) sequence along with its context. The antigen is not known. This sample is part of a study of vaccination and CD4 T cells after COVID-19. Treatment described: roughly 10-day PBMC culture with coronavirus spike peptide pools or control peptides (ViraFEST assay). With peptide pools, ViraFEST first expanded antigen-specific T cells and afterwards sequenced their TCRs. V gave up 3 bases and J gave up 2 bases, with 14 bases separating them. The CDR3 totals 16 residues. The germline V gene has CDR1 LNHDA and CDR2 SQIVND (reference sequence). The Oncomine TCR Beta short-read assay sequenced DNA from cultured CD4+ T cells. A single record per CDR3 protein comes from TCRdb applying MiXCR to the PCR reads. The sample includes approximately 9,000 distinct CDR3 sequences, over 45% of them seen just once.

This clonotype originated in a human donor who had recovered from COVID-19. The specimen sequenced was CD4+ T cells from blood, cultured in vitro. This chain uses TRBV19 with TRBJ1-3; no clear D gene. Here the CDR3 reads CASSMGSRVAGNTIYF. The CDR3 DNA reads as TGTGCCAGTAGTATGGGATCAAGGGTGGCTGGAAACACCATATATTTT.